These T cell receptor beta chains were read from a single sample in a study of shared clonotypes between healthy human individuals. Profiling relied on immunoSEQ multiplex PCR, and the TCRdb table lists in-frame clones only, not all of them. The sample contains about 2.4 million clones, approximately 93% of which appear only once. The sample was naive CD4+ T cells from PBMCs. The receptors come from a man younger than 30 in good health. Some clones in this sample may be carry-over from other donors' samples. Both conserved end residues are part of each CDR3. A D gene is named only where the DNA matches it firmly. A clone size is listed for some rows: how often the clone was seen (once, few, many), or a class if it is expanded.

abundance	d_gene	v_gene	j_gene	CDR3nt	CDR3aa
.	.	TRBV7-2	TRBJ1-1	TGTGCCAGCAGCTTAGGATTTACAGGGTTCACTGAAGCTTTCTTT	CASSLGFTGFTEAFF
.	.	TRBV15	TRBJ1-2	TGTGCCACCAGGGCACACCCCAACTATGGCTACACCTTC	CATRAHPNYGYTF
.	.	TRBV10-2	TRBJ2-7	TGCGCCAGCAGTGATCGGCAGGGCGCCGACGAGCAGTACTTC	CASSDRQGADEQYF
once	.	TRBV5-1	TRBJ2-5	TGCGCCAGCAGCTTGAGCCGTGCCCCACAAGAGACCCAGTACTTC	CASSLSRAPQETQYF
.	TRBD1	TRBV6-1	TRBJ1-2	TGTGCCAGCAGTGAATTAAGGATTTTGGGCAGGGGGGGCTATGGCTACACCTTC	CASSELRILGRGGYGYTF
.	.	TRBV28	TRBJ1-5	TGTGCCAGCAGTTTCTCGATAGGGGGGAATCAGCCCCAGCATTTT	CASSFSIGGNQPQHF
.	.	TRBV4-1	TRBJ2-1	TGCGCCAGCGCTACTGGCGGCTCTGGGAGTATTTCCTACAATGAGCAGTTCTTC	CASATGGSGSISYNEQFF
.	.	TRBV11-3	TRBJ2-5	TGTGCCAGCAGCTTACCCGGAGGGCCTGGGACCCCCAGTGGGACCCAGTACTTC	CASSLPGGPGTPSGTQYF
.	TRBD1	TRBV29-1	TRBJ1-5	TGCAGCGTTAGGACAGGGCTCAATCAGCCCCAGCATTTT	CSVRTGLNQPQHF
.	TRBD2	TRBV7-3	TRBJ2-1	TGTGCCAGCAGCTTCGGGACTAGCCCCAATGAGCAGTTCTTC	CASSFGTSPNEQFF
.	.	TRBV30	TRBJ2-1	TGTGCCTGGAGTTCGGACTCGGATGAGCAGTTCTTC	CAWSSDSDEQFF
.	.	TRBV7-3	TRBJ2-7	TGTGCCAGCAGCCCGGGGCCAGGTAACGAGCAGTACTTC	CASSPGPGNEQYF
.	.	TRBV7-3	TRBJ1-3	TGTGCCAGCAGCTCACAGGCCTCTGGAAACACCATATATTTT	CASSSQASGNTIYF
.	TRBD2	TRBV11-3	TRBJ2-3	TGTGCCAGCAGCCCTCGGACTAGCGGGAGGGATACGCAGTATTTT	CASSPRTSGRDTQYF
.	TRBD1	TRBV9	TRBJ1-5	TGTGCCAGCAGCTTCCTCGGACAGGGGGTACGTCAGCCCCAGCATTTT	CASSFLGQGVRQPQHF
.	TRBD2	TRBV15	TRBJ2-3	TGTGCCACCAGCAGATCCGGACTAGCGGGGCTCACAGATACGCAGTATTTT	CATSRSGLAGLTDTQYF
.	.	TRBV7-2	TRBJ1-1	TGTGCCAGCAGCTCCGGGGGGTACACTGAAGCTTTCTTT	CASSSGGYTEAFF
.	.	TRBV20-1	TRBJ2-3	TGCAGTGCAACGCAATCGACGGGGACGCGATTT	CSATQSTGTRF
.	TRBD1	TRBV19	TRBJ2-7	TGTGCCAGTAGTGTCCGAGACAGGGTAAGCGAGCAGTACTTC	CASSVRDRVSEQYF
.	TRBD2	TRBV29-1	TRBJ2-1	TGCAGCGTTGATTCCAAGACTAGCGGCAATGAGCAGTTCTTC	CSVDSKTSGNEQFF
once	.	TRBV6-6	TRBJ1-1	TGTGCCAGCACCCAGACGGGAATACGGAACACTGAAGCTTTCTTT	CASTQTGIRNTEAFF
.	TRBD2	TRBV5-1	TRBJ2-1	TGCGCCAGCAGCTTGGTGGCTAGCGGGAGGGGAGAGCAGTTCTTC	CASSLVASGRGEQFF
.	TRBD1	TRBV11-1	TRBJ2-7	TGTGCCAGCAGCTCGGCAGGCCGACAGGGCTCGCACGAGCAGTACTTC	CASSSAGRQGSHEQYF
.	.	TRBV27	TRBJ2-5	TGTGCCAGCAGTCTGTCCGGGACCCTTAAAGAGACCCAGTACTTC	CASSLSGTLKETQYF
.	TRBD1	TRBV5-4	TRBJ2-1	TGTGCCAGCAGCGTTACAGGGGCCTCGCACAATGAGCAGTTCTTC	CASSVTGASHNEQFF
.	TRBD1	TRBV29-1	TRBJ1-2	TGCAGCATAAGACAGGGGCCAGGCTATGGCTACACCTTC	CSIRQGPGYGYTF
.	.	TRBV27	TRBJ2-3	TGTGCCAGCAGTTTCCGACAGGATGGCACAGATACGCAGTATTTT	CASSFRQDGTDTQYF
.	.	TRBV5-1	TRBJ1-1	TGCGCCAGCAGCTTGGGCGGGGGCGAGGGTGAAGCTTTCTTT	CASSLGGGEGEAFF
.	.	TRBV28	TRBJ1-2	TGTGCCAGCAGGCGGGGCGGGGCCAACTATGGCTACACCTTC	CASRRGGANYGYTF